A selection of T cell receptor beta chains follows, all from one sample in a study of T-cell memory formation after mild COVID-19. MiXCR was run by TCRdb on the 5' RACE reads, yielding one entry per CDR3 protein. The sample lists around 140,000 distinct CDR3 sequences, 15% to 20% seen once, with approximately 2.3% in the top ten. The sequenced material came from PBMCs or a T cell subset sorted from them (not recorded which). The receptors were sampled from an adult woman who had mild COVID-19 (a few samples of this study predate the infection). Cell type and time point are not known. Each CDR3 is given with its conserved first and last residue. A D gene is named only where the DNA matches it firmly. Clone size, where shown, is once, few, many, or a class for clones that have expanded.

TGTGCCAGCAGGGGATCCCCGGGGGAGTCGACCTACGAGCAGTACTTC,CASRGSPGESTYEQYF,TRBV2,TRBJ2-7,-,-
TGTGCCAGTACTCCCGTGGGGGGCGGATACGAGCAGTACTTC,CASTPVGGGYEQYF,TRBV19,TRBJ2-7,few,-
TGTGCCAGCTCTCGGAGGGGTAGCGGGAGAGGCAATGAGCAGTTCTTC,CASSRRGSGRGNEQFF,TRBV27,TRBJ2-1,many,TRBD2
TGTGCCAGCAGAAGAGACATTTCCACTGAAGCTTTCTTT,CASRRDISTEAFF,TRBV7-2,TRBJ1-1,few,-
TGCGCCAGCAGCTTGGCTATCCATGAGCAGTTCTTC,CASSLAIHEQFF,TRBV5-1,TRBJ2-1,few,-
TGTGCCAGCAGTCTCAGCGACGGGCGGCACAATGAGCAGTTCTTC,CASSLSDGRHNEQFF,TRBV12-3/TRBV12-4,TRBJ2-1,-,-
TGTGCCAGCAGCGTAGGGAGGGGGAGCTCCTACAATGAGCAGTTCTTC,CASSVGRGSSYNEQFF,TRBV9,TRBJ2-1,-,-
TGCAGTGCTAGAGTAGCGGGATCGAACACCGGGGAGCTGTTTTTT,CSARVAGSNTGELFF,TRBV20-1,TRBJ2-2,-,TRBD2
TGCGCCAGCAGCGCGGGGACTAGCGGAGCCACAGATACGCAGTATTTT,CASSAGTSGATDTQYF,TRBV5-1,TRBJ2-3,-,TRBD2
TGCGCCAGCAGCCCCAGATCGGGGGGCTACTATGGCTACACCTTC,CASSPRSGGYYGYTF,TRBV5-1,TRBJ1-2,many,-
TGTGCCAGCAGCCAAGATCTTCCACCGGATACGCAGTATTTT,CASSQDLPPDTQYF,TRBV14,TRBJ2-3,few,-
TGTGCCAGCAGTTCCCGGGAGGGCGGGGGCCAAGAGACCCAGTACTTC,CASSSREGGGQETQYF,TRBV6-1,TRBJ2-5,-,TRBD2
TGTGCCAGCAGGGAAGTCACCGGGTCCCAAGAGACCCAGTACTTC,CASREVTGSQETQYF,TRBV27,TRBJ2-5,once,-
TGCAGTGCGGGTCCCTGGGATGAGCAGTTCTTC,CSAGPWDEQFF,TRBV20-1,TRBJ2-1,few,-
TGCGCCAGCAGCTTGGCGTCGGGCGGGGAAGATACGCAGTATTTT,CASSLASGGEDTQYF,TRBV5-1,TRBJ2-3,-,-
TGCGCCAGCACCCAGGGGCGGCAAGGGACCTACAATGAGCAGTTCTTC,CASTQGRQGTYNEQFF,TRBV4-1,TRBJ2-1,few,-
TGCGCCAGCAGCCAAGATCTCAGGTGGGGGGGATGGATCGAGCAGTACTTC,CASSQDLRWGGWIEQYF,TRBV4-3,TRBJ2-7,few,TRBD2
TGTGCCAGCAGGGACGACGGGGGCTACACCTTC,CASRDDGGYTF,TRBV7-9,TRBJ1-2,few,-
TGCAGCGTTGCATGGGCTAGCGGGGGAGACAATGAGCAGTTCTTC,CSVAWASGGDNEQFF,TRBV29-1,TRBJ2-1,few,TRBD2
TGTGCCAGCATTTTATCGGGACAGGGCGTCTATGGCTACACCTTC,CASILSGQGVYGYTF,TRBV27,TRBJ1-2,-,TRBD1
TGTGCCACCAGTGCCCCGGGGAACAGGGATTCCTACGAGCAGTACTTC,CATSAPGNRDSYEQYF,TRBV24-1,TRBJ2-7,-,-
TGCGCCAGCAGCCAAGTCCGAGCGGGGGGGCCGACCGGGGAGCTGTTTTTT,CASSQVRAGGPTGELFF,TRBV4-1,TRBJ2-2,-,TRBD2
TGTGCCAGCAGTCCCGGGACGTCAGATACGCAGTATTTT,CASSPGTSDTQYF,TRBV7-3,TRBJ2-3,few,-
TGTGCCAGCAGCGCCCGAGGACAGGGAAACTACGAGCAGTACTTC,CASSARGQGNYEQYF,TRBV9,TRBJ2-7,-,TRBD1
TGCGCCAGCAGCTTGGAAACGGTTGGCCGGGCCAAAAACATTCAGTACTTC,CASSLETVGRAKNIQYF,TRBV5-1,TRBJ2-4,many,-
TGTGCCAGCAGTTGGGGGGGCCTTGGCTACACCTTC,CASSWGGLGYTF,TRBV12-3/TRBV12-4,TRBJ1-2,-,-
TGTGCCAGCAGCCTAAGGATGTCTGGGGCCAACGTCCTGACTTTC,CASSLRMSGANVLTF,TRBV7-2,TRBJ2-6,few,-
TGTGCCAGCAGCCCGGCAACTAATGAAAAACTGTTTTTT,CASSPATNEKLFF,TRBV7-2,TRBJ1-4,-,-
TGTGCCACCAGCAGAGCTGACAGGGGAGGTGAAAAACTGTTTTTT,CATSRADRGGEKLFF,TRBV15,TRBJ1-4,few,TRBD1
TGTGCCAGCAGCCAAAGGAGACTAGCGGGGACCTCCTACGAGCAGTACTTC,CASSQRRLAGTSYEQYF,TRBV3-1,TRBJ2-7,-,TRBD2
TGTGCCAGCAGCCGCTCAGCGGGAGAGGCAGATACGCAGTATTTT,CASSRSAGEADTQYF,TRBV7-3,TRBJ2-3,-,TRBD2
TGTGCCAGCAGCTTACCACAATTGGGGCACCGTTTT,CASSLPQLGHRF,TRBV7-9,TRBJ1-4,-,-
TGTGCCATCAGGACAGGGACTAGCGGGGGGTGGCAGTTCTTC,CAIRTGTSGGWQFF,TRBV10-3,TRBJ2-1,few,TRBD2
TGTGCCAGCAGTAAGGGCAATGAGCAGTTCTTC,CASSKGNEQFF,TRBV6-6,TRBJ2-1,-,-
TGCGCCAGCAGCTTGAAGGTGGCGGGAGCGTATGAGCAGTTCTTC,CASSLKVAGAYEQFF,TRBV5-1,TRBJ2-1,-,TRBD2
TGCGCCAGCAGCCCAAGGACAGGGGGGGCAGGAAACACCATATATTTT,CASSPRTGGAGNTIYF,TRBV4-1,TRBJ1-3,-,TRBD1
TGTGCCAGTTTTGGACAGAAGAACACTGAAGCTTTCTTT,CASFGQKNTEAFF,TRBV12-3/TRBV12-4,TRBJ1-1,few,-
TGTGCCAGCAGCTTGATGCAGGGGTTGACTAACTATGGCTACACCTTC,CASSLMQGLTNYGYTF,TRBV5-6,TRBJ1-2,-,-
TGTGCCAGCAGCCCAGACAGGCGGGGGGGTCAAGAGACCCAGTACTTC,CASSPDRRGGQETQYF,TRBV7-8,TRBJ2-5,few,TRBD2
TGTGCCAGCAGCCGGAGCACGGGTTTCACAGATACGCAGTATTTT,CASSRSTGFTDTQYF,TRBV7-6,TRBJ2-3,many,-
TGCGCCAGCAGCCTAAGCGGGGGGATCACCGGGGAGCTGTTTTTT,CASSLSGGITGELFF,TRBV5-1,TRBJ2-2,few,TRBD2
TGCGCCAGCAGCCCGCAGGGAGGTGTCTACGAGCAGTACTTC,CASSPQGGVYEQYF,TRBV5-1,TRBJ2-7,-,-
TGCGCCAGCAGCCAAGGACTAGCGGGAGTAGGGACCCAGTACTTC,CASSQGLAGVGTQYF,TRBV4-1,TRBJ2-5,few,TRBD2
TGCAGTGCTAGAAATACTCCGGCGTCTAACTATGGCTACACCTTC,CSARNTPASNYGYTF,TRBV20-1,TRBJ1-2,-,-
TGTGCCATCAGTGACCCCGACAGGGGTGCCACCGGGGAGCTGTTTTTT,CAISDPDRGATGELFF,TRBV10-3,TRBJ2-2,few,TRBD1
TGCGCCAGCAGCTTGGTCGGGGGCCGAGAGACCCAGTACTTC,CASSLVGGRETQYF,TRBV5-1,TRBJ2-5,medium-sized,-
TGTGCCAGCAGCCCCCAAGCGGGGGGGAACGGGGAGCTGTTTTTT,CASSPQAGGNGELFF,TRBV27,TRBJ2-2,few,TRBD2
TGTGCCAGCAGCCAAGATAGTGGCAATTCCTACGAGCAGTACTTC,CASSQDSGNSYEQYF,TRBV4-2,TRBJ2-7,-,-
TGTGCCAGCAGCTCGACAGGGACCTCTGGAAACACCATATATTTT,CASSSTGTSGNTIYF,TRBV7-2,TRBJ1-3,-,TRBD1
TGTGCCAGCAGTTCCGGGATTGCTGGGGCCAACGTCCTGACTTTC,CASSSGIAGANVLTF,TRBV6-6,TRBJ2-6,few,-
TGCGCCAGCAGCTTGGGACAGGAGGGAGAAAAACTGTTTTTT,CASSLGQEGEKLFF,TRBV5-1,TRBJ1-4,-,-
TGCGCCAGCAGCACCGGGAGGGCCCCCCTCAATGAGCAGTTCTTC,CASSTGRAPLNEQFF,TRBV5-1,TRBJ2-1,-,TRBD2
TGTGCCAGCAGCCAAGAAACACGCGGGGCCAAAGGGGGCGCTTTCTTT,CASSQETRGAKGGAFF,TRBV3-1,TRBJ1-1,few,TRBD1
TGCAGTGCTCCCCTAGGAGTGGGCCGTGAGCAGTTCTTC,CSAPLGVGREQFF,TRBV20-1,TRBJ2-1,-,-